What follows are 32 T cell receptor beta chains derived from one specimen sequenced in a study of identical twins. TCRdb itself ran the 5' RACE reads through MiXCR, one entry per CDR3 protein. The top ten hold approximately 12% of the sample, which has 400,000 to 500,000 distinct CDR3 sequences, approximately 17% seen once. What was sequenced was naive T cells sorted from blood. The receptors shown here come from a man in his fifties in good health.

This clonotype has more than one count but fewer than ten. The chain uses TRBV20-1 and TRBJ2-5, with D maybe TRBD1 (5 bases). Germline V CDR1 and CDR2: DFQATT, SNEGSKA (reference sequence). This CDR3 contains 15 residues. Trimming cost V 0 bases and J 1 base, with 12 bases left between them. CDR3 protein: CSARDGREIQETQYF. The CDR3 DNA reads TGCAGTGCTAGAGATGGCAGGGAAATCCAAGAGACCCAGTACTTC.

This rearrangement joins TRBV29-1 to TRBJ2-7; 8 bases match TRBD1. Germline V gene data show CDR1 as SQVTM and CDR2 as ANQGSEA. With V trimmed by 3 bases and J by 2 bases, 12 bases remained unmatched. The CDR3 has 16 residues. In DNA, the CDR3 is TGCAGCGTTGAGGACAGGGTGGGAGCTTTGGCCTACGAGCAGTACTTC. Encoded protein: CSVEDRVGALAYEQYF.

V usage is TRBV29-1 and J usage is TRBJ1-2, with TRBD1 identical over 7 bases. This CDR3 is 11 amino acids long. The germline CDR1 and CDR2 sequences are SQVTM and ANQGSEA. With 2 bases clipped from V and 8 bases from J, the junction kept 2 bases outside the gene matches. The CDR3, as DNA: TGCAGCGTTGAACAAGGGGGCGGCTACACCTTC. Translated: CSVEQGGGYTF.

This clonotype has ten or more counts. The V gene is TRBV12-3 or TRBV12-4, the J gene TRBJ2-3; 9 bases align to TRBD2. V lost 8 bases to trimming and J lost 2 bases; unmatched junction nucleotides: 11. The length of the CDR3 is 16 residues. This CDR3 is CASCRGRGGLTDTQYF. CDR3 nucleotides: TGTGCCAGCTGCCGAGGGCGGGGGGGCCTCACAGATACGCAGTATTTT.

This clonotype was observed at least ten times. The rearrangement links TRBV18 to TRBJ2-5, with D possibly being TRBD2 (6 bases). This CDR3 comprises 16 residues. The germline V gene encodes CDR1 KGHSH and CDR2 LQKENI. Trimming pared 4 bases from V and 1 base from J, leaving 16 bases between. The CDR3 nucleotides are TGTGCCAGCTCACTGCTCACCGGAGGGGTCCAAGAGACCCAGTACTTC. This gives the protein CASSLLTGGVQETQYF.

The DNA for the CDR3 is TGCGCCAGCTCAAACCAGCCAGATACGCAGTATTTT. Translated: CASSNQPDTQYF. The rearrangement uses TRBV23-1 and TRBJ2-3, with D unclear. TRBV23-1 is sorted into the ORF group, with uncertain function. The CDR3 has 12 amino acids. V lost 8 bases, J lost 4 bases, and 10 bases lay in between.

In DNA, the CDR3 is TGTGCCAGCAGCTTAGGGGGTCAGGGGACAGGGGATTTCCAGCCCCAGCATTTT. This sequence encodes CASSLGGQGTGDFQPQHF. V and J are TRBV11-2 and TRBJ1-5, with 10 positions matching TRBD1. V was pared by 1 base and J by 7 bases, with 13 bases of the junction left unmatched. Germline V gives CDR1 SGHAT, CDR2 FQNNGV. This CDR3 region has 18 residues.

Only a few counts were recorded for this clonotype. This chain connects TRBV27 to TRBJ2-2; D could derive from TRBD1 or TRBD2 (5 bases each). Trimming took 4 bases from V and 4 from J, leaving 19 bases between them. In germline, CDR1 is MNHEY, CDR2 SMNVEV (reference sequence). The CDR3 extends over 17 amino acids. CDR3 DNA sequence: TGTGCCAGCAGTTCTGGGACGGTGGTCGTTGGCACCGGGGAGCTGTTTTTT. It yields the protein CASSSGTVVVGTGELFF.

This clonotype was detected ten times or more. V gene TRBV29-1 combines with J gene TRBJ2-2, with 8 positions matching TRBD1. Trimming at V came to 7 bases and at J to 7 bases, leaving 11 bases not matched to a gene. There are 14 residues in the CDR3. Germline CDR1 reads SQVTM; CDR2 reads ANQGSEA. CDR3 nucleotide sequence: TGCAGCGCCCAGGGGGGACAGGCAAGCGGGGAGCTGTTTTTT. Protein product: CSAQGGQASGELFF.

In its sample, this clonotype was seen many times. The CDR3 spells CSVGGSDTQYF. The CDR3 nucleotides are TGCAGCGTTGGAGGGTCAGATACGCAGTATTTT. The V and J genes are TRBV29-1 and TRBJ2-3; possible D gene TRBD2, 5 bases. V gave up 4 bases and J gave up 4 bases, with 6 bases separating them. CDR1 is SQVTM, CDR2 ANQGSEA, per germline. This CDR3 comprises 11 residues.

This clonotype was counted between two and nine times. V is TRBV25-1 and J is TRBJ2-3; D might be TRBD1 (6 bases). The V gene lost 3 bases and the J gene lost 4 bases, with 17 bases spanning the gap. The CDR3 runs 16 residues. The germline V gene encodes CDR1 MGHDK and CDR2 SYGVNS. The CDR3 loop reads CASSDLGRGGADTQYF. In DNA, the CDR3 is TGTGCCAGCAGTGATTTAGGCAGGGGTGGGGCAGATACGCAGTATTTT.

The rearrangement uses TRBV19 and TRBJ2-2; TRBD2 matches at 8 bases. From germline, CDR1 is LNHDA and CDR2 SQIVND (reference sequence). The ends lost 5 bases at V and 7 bases at J; junction bases unmatched: 6. This CDR3 spans 14 amino acids. CDR3 sequence reads: CASSDGRAYGELFF. The CDR3 coding sequence is TGTGCCAGTAGTGACGGGAGGGCCTACGGGGAGCTGTTTTTT.

This clonotype appeared many times. V gene TRBV6-1 combines with J gene TRBJ1-2, with 12 positions matching TRBD1. CDR3 length: 16 amino acids. Trimming at V came to 6 bases and at J to 2 bases, leaving 7 bases not matched to a gene. CDR1 and CDR2 from the germline V gene are MNHNS and SASEGT. CDR3 sequence: CASSSSGTGGNYGYTF. DNA of the CDR3: TGTGCCAGCAGCAGCTCCGGGACAGGGGGCAACTATGGCTACACCTTC.

The chain joins TRBV30 to TRBJ2-3, with unresolved D. This CDR3 region has 11 residues. The V and J ends lost 1 base and 2 bases respectively, with 1 base between them. Germline loops: CDR1 GTSNPN, CDR2 SVGIG (reference sequence). The CDR3 loop reads CAWSDTDTQYF. CDR3 nucleotide sequence: TGTGCCTGGAGTGACACAGATACGCAGTATTTT.

There are many counts of this clonotype. This chain links TRBV3-1 with TRBJ2-3; TRBD1 matches 7 bases. CDR3 length equals 18 residues. Germline V CDR1 and CDR2: LGHDT, YNNKEL (reference sequence). J lost 2 bases, V lost 0 bases, and 11 bases had no gene match. CDR3 in amino acids: CASSQDIVQGGHTDTQYF. As DNA, the CDR3 is TGTGCCAGCAGCCAAGATATTGTCCAAGGGGGCCACACAGATACGCAGTATTTT.

V is TRBV10-3 and J is TRBJ2-7; TRBD1 might be the D (6 bases). The CDR3 loop spans 13 amino acids. Germline V CDR1 and CDR2: ENHRY, SYGVKD. V gave up 8 bases and J gave up 3 bases, with 14 bases separating them. CDR3 protein: CAIGRAGVYEQYF. In DNA form, the CDR3 reads TGTGCCATCGGACGGGCAGGGGTCTACGAGCAGTACTTC.

This clonotype was seen many times. The chain recombines TRBV27 with TRBJ2-1; 12 nucleotides agree with TRBD2. Germline V gene data show CDR1 as MNHEY and CDR2 as SMNVEV (reference sequence). Unmatched junction bases numbered 5, after V lost 4 bases and J lost 4 bases. This CDR3 has 16 residues. The CDR3 here is CASSSLLAGGYNEQFF. The CDR3 bases are TGTGCCAGCAGTTCATTACTAGCGGGGGGATACAATGAGCAGTTCTTC.

Ten or more counts support this clonotype. This chain connects TRBV29-1 to TRBJ1-2; D perhaps matches TRBD1 (5 bases). Trimming took 0 bases from V and 4 from J, leaving 12 bases between them. This CDR3 comprises 14 residues. Germline V gene lookup returns CDR1 SQVTM and CDR2 ANQGSEA. The CDR3 nucleotides are TGCAGCGTTGAAGATAAGGGGCTGCCCTATGGCTACACCTTC. Amino acids: CSVEDKGLPYGYTF. The full variable domain, rest sourced from reference TRBV29-1 and TRBJ1-2, is SAVISQKPSRDICQRGTSLTIQCQVDSQVTMMFWYRQQPGQSLTLIATANQGSEATYESGFVIDKFPISRPNLTFSTLTVSNMSPEDSSIYLCSVEDKGLPYGYTFGSGTRLTVV.

This clonotype was counted between two and nine times. The CDR3 bases are TGCGCCAGCAGCCAAAGGATGGGGAACACAGATACGCAGTATTTT. This codes for CASSQRMGNTDTQYF. This rearrangement joins TRBV4-1 to TRBJ2-3, with D hard to call. Trimming shortened V by 2 bases and J by 2 bases, and 11 bases separated the two germline ends. The CDR3 consists of 15 residues. The germline CDR1 and CDR2 sequences are MGHRA and YSYEKL.

This clonotype has more than one count but fewer than ten. The chain's CDR3 is CASSLLWGSRGRVRPYTIFYEQYF. DNA of the CDR3: TGTGCCAGCAGCTTATTGTGGGGTAGCCGAGGGCGGGTTCGCCCCTATACGATTTTCTACGAGCAGTACTTC. The rearrangement links TRBV7-4 to TRBJ2-7, with a weak D call TRBD2 (5 bases). Germline CDR1 reads SGHVT; CDR2 reads SQSDAQ. V was shortened by 2 bases and J by 3 bases, with 41 bases between the two germline ends. CDR3 size: 24 residues.

This clonotype was detected only a few times. The CDR3, as DNA: TGCGCCAGCAGCCAAGATATGTACTACCGCGAGCAGTACTTC. This encodes CASSQDMYYREQYF. This chain uses TRBV4-1 with TRBJ2-7; D call uncertain. The CDR3 runs to 14 residues. The germline gives CDR1 MGHRA, CDR2 YSYEKL. V lost 0 bases and J lost 6, with 12 bases in between.

This clonotype was seen just once. Given a much more abundant clone one base away, this may be a read error. The chain links TRBV6-1 to TRBJ2-5; D not resolved. Germline V CDR1 and CDR2: MNHNS, SASEGT. Trimming took 5 bases from V and 1 from J, leaving 17 bases between them. The length of the CDR3 is 16 residues. Here the CDR3 DNA reads TGTGCCAGCAGTAAGAACATCGACTGGGGCCAAGAGACCCAGTACTTC. Translation gives CASSKNIDWGQETQYF.

The chain combines TRBV28 with TRBJ2-2; unclear D gene. Deletions cut 7 bases from V and 3 bases from J, with 15 bases between. In germline, CDR1 is MDHEN, CDR2 SYDVKM. This CDR3 has 15 residues. The DNA for the CDR3 is TGTGCCAGCACTCGGGTGGCCGGATACACCGGGGAGCTGTTTTTT. Translated, it gives CASTRVAGYTGELFF.

This clonotype has a handful of counts. The chain carries TRBV5-5 and TRBJ1-4, with D hard to call. Germline CDR1 is SGHKS and CDR2 is YYEKEE (reference sequence). The ends were cut back, 5 bases at V and 3 bases at J, with 14 bases in the middle. The CDR3 has 15 residues. CDR3 in DNA: TGTGCCAGCAGTTACTCAACGGATCCTAATGAAAAACTGTTTTTT. It translates to CASSYSTDPNEKLFF.

This clonotype has at least ten counts. This rearrangement joins TRBV15 to TRBJ2-4; D perhaps matches TRBD2 (6 bases). V shed 8 bases and J shed 1 base, with 9 bases lying between them. CDR3 length: 13 amino acids. The germline V gene has CDR1 LNHNV and CDR2 YYDKDF (reference sequence). Here the CDR3 DNA reads TGTGCCACCGGGGGGTATGCCAAAAACATTCAGTACTTC. This gives the protein CATGGYAKNIQYF.

J is TRBJ2-1 and V is TRBV11-2; 7 nucleotides agree with TRBD2. V was pared by 7 bases and J by 9 bases, with 15 bases of the junction left unmatched. This CDR3 spans 15 amino acids. Germline V gives CDR1 SGHAT, CDR2 FQNNGV. The CDR3 region is CASKRSGLKSGEQFF. In nucleotides, the CDR3 is TGTGCCAGCAAACGATCGGGACTAAAAAGTGGTGAGCAGTTCTTC.

This clonotype occurred many times. The chain combines TRBV9 with TRBJ2-2; no reliable D call. Trimming stripped 4 bases from V and 14 bases from J, with 15 bases between. This CDR3 region has 12 residues. Germline V CDR1 and CDR2: SGDLS, YYNGEE. DNA of the CDR3: TGTGCCAGCAGCCCGTCCAACCTCAACCTGTTTTTT. It codes for CASSPSNLNLFF.

Many counts were recorded for this clonotype. The rearrangement joins TRBV6-2 or TRBV6-3 to TRBJ2-6; maybe TRBD1 (5 bases). CDR3 length: 15 residues. Germline CDR1 MNHEY, CDR2 SVGEGT. Trimming stripped 6 bases from V and 0 bases from J, with 9 bases between. CDR3 region: CASRQDSSGANVLTF. The DNA of the CDR3 is TGTGCCAGCAGACAAGACAGCTCTGGGGCCAACGTCCTGACTTTC.

This clonotype was counted many times. The chain has TRBV20-1 and TRBJ2-1; 9 bases align to TRBD2. After removal of 3 bases from V and 7 bases from J, the junction contained 7 bases not matched to a gene. The CDR3 runs to 14 residues. The V gene's germline CDR1 is DFQATT and CDR2 SNEGSKA (reference sequence). This CDR3 reads CSASGGGARNEQFF. DNA for the CDR3: TGCAGTGCTAGTGGCGGGGGGGCAAGAAATGAGCAGTTCTTC.

The sample holds many counts of this clonotype. This chain joins TRBV28 and TRBJ2-3; 11 nucleotides agree with TRBD2. CDR3 length: 16 amino acids. CDR1 and CDR2 from the germline V gene are MDHEN and SYDVKM. With V trimmed by 5 bases and J by 1 base, 5 bases remained unmatched. CDR3 loop: CASSTLAGGGTDTQYF. In DNA, the CDR3 is TGTGCCAGCAGTACCCTAGCGGGAGGCGGCACAGATACGCAGTATTTT.

This clonotype was observed a few times. The rearrangement links TRBV6-1 to TRBJ1-5, with 8 bases aligning to TRBD1. The V and J ends lost 5 bases and 6 bases, in that order; junction bases with no gene match: 9. This CDR3 has 15 residues. The V gene's germline CDR1 is MNHNS and CDR2 SASEGT. In DNA form, the CDR3 reads TGTGCCAGCAGTCCCCGGACAGGGCAGGGTCAGCCCCAGCATTTT. It specifies CASSPRTGQGQPQHF.

The chain has TRBV2 and TRBJ2-2, with D possibly being TRBD2 (6 bases). Germline CDR1 SNHLY, CDR2 FYNNEI. V lost 4 bases to trimming and J lost 6 bases, with 9 bases between them. CDR3 size: 13 residues. The CDR3 region has the DNA TGTGCCAGCAGTGTCCGGGAGCCCGGGGAGCTGTTTTTT. It is translated as CASSVREPGELFF.